The entry below gives a single TCR beta chain sequence along with its context. Its matching antigen is unknown. TCRdb keeps only in-frame clones here, not all; method: immunoSEQ multiplex PCR. In the table there are about 150,000 clones, less than 95% of which are singletons. These data come from a study of T cell responses to AZD1222 COVID-19 vaccine. Trimming cost V 4 bases and J 6 bases, with 12 bases left between them. The CDR3 totals 13 residues. Germline CDR1 reads LNHDA; CDR2 reads SQIVND (reference sequence). Study observations and caveats: Spike was spanned by vaccine-associated CD4 TCRs, with dominance at 160-218 and 743-854. Spike-specific TCR breadth and depth both grew after two AZD1222 doses. In a largely white British group with more females than males, clonal diversity was possibly underestimated.

The J gene is TRBJ1-2, the V gene TRBV19, with a possible D match to TRBD1 (6 bases). This clonotype was obtained from an adult in good health. The source material was peripheral blood, sampled on day 0 of AZD1222 vaccination. This chain's CDR3 is CASSKQGSHGYTF. The CDR3 nucleotides read TGTGCCAGTAGTAAACAGGGATCACATGGCTACACCTTC.